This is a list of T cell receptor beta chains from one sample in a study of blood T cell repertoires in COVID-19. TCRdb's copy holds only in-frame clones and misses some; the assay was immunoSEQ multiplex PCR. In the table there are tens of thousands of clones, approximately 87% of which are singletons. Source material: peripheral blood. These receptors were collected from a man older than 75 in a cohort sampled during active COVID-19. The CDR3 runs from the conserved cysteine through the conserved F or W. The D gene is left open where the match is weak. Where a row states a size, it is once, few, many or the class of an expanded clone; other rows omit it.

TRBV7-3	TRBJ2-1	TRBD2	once	CASRGTSGGESYNEQFF	TGTGCCAGCAGGGGGACTAGCGGGGGCGAATCCTACAATGAGCAGTTCTTC
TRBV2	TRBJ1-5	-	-	CASSERRQAYNQPQHF	TGTGCCAGCAGTGAAAGGCGACAGGCATACAATCAGCCCCAGCATTTT
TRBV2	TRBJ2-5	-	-	CASRGWSRGQETQYF	TGTGCCAGCAGGGGGTGGAGCAGGGGCCAAGAGACCCAGTACTTC
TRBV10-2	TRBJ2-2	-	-	CASSASNTGELFF	TGCGCCAGCAGTGCTTCTAACACCGGGGAGCTGTTTTTT
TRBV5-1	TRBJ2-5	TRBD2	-	CASSRGLGETQYF	TGCGCCAGCAGCCGCGGACTAGGAGAGACCCAGTACTTC
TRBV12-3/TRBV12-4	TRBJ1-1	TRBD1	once	CASRTGVSEAFF	TGTGCCAGCCGCACAGGGGTCTCAGAAGCTTTCTTT
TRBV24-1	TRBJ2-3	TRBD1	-	CATSDPGQGAPFTDTQYF	TGTGCCACCAGTGATCCGGGACAGGGGGCTCCTTTCACAGATACGCAGTATTTT
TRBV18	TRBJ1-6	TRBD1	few	CASSAGTGVRSPLHF	TGTGCCAGCTCAGCCGGGACAGGGGTACGATCACCCCTCCACTTT
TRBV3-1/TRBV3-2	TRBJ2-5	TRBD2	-	CASSPGTGRRETQYF	TGTGCCAGCAGCCCAGGTACCGGGAGGCGGGAGACCCAGTACTTC
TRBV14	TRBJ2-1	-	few	CASSPSRVGEQFF	TGTGCCAGCAGCCCCAGTCGGGTCGGTGAGCAGTTCTTC
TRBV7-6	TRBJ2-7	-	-	CASSPWLREGGYEQYF	TGTGCCAGCAGCCCCTGGTTACGGGAAGGGGGATACGAGCAGTACTTC
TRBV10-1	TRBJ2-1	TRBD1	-	CASSERTGTGYYNEQFF	TGCGCCAGCAGTGAGCGCACCGGGACAGGGTATTACAATGAGCAGTTCTTC
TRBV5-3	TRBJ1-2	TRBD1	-	CARRTGQGARIGYTF	TGTGCCAGAAGAACGGGACAGGGGGCGCGGATTGGCTACACCTTC
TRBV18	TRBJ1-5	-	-	CASSQGTRNQPQHF	TGTGCCAGCTCACAGGGGACTCGCAATCAGCCCCAGCATTTT
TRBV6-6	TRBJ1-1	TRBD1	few	CASRSQGAGTEAFF	TGTGCCAGCAGATCCCAGGGGGCAGGGACTGAAGCTTTCTTT
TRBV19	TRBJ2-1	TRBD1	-	CASSMARGRGEQFF	TGTGCCAGTAGTATGGCCAGGGGGCGAGGTGAGCAGTTCTTC
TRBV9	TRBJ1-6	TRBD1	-	CASSVEQGDSPLHF	TGTGCCAGCAGCGTAGAACAGGGGGACTCACCCCTCCACTTT
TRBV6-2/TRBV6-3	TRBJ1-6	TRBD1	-	CASSYFGTENSPLHF	TGTGCCAGCAGTTATTTCGGGACAGAGAATTCACCCCTCCACTTT
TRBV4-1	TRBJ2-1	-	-	CASSHPGNFWGGEQFF	TGCGCCAGCAGCCACCCGGGGAACTTTTGGGGAGGCGAGCAGTTCTTC
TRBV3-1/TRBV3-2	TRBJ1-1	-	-	CASSQVVGPTEAFF	TGTGCCAGCAGCCAAGTGGTGGGGCCCACTGAAGCTTTCTTT
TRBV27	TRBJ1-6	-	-	CASSLREGPNSPLHF	TGTGCCAGCAGTTTAAGGGAGGGGCCCAATTCACCCCTCCACTTT
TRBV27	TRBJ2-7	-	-	CASQGGIALGAEQYF	TGTGCCTCGCAGGGGGGAATCGCCCTGGGGGCCGAGCAGTACTTC
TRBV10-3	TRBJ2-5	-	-	CAISESGAQETQYF	TGTGCCATCAGTGAGTCTGGGGCACAAGAGACCCAGTACTTC
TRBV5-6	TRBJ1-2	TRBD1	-	CASSDRDVGGYTF	TGTGCCAGCAGCGACAGGGATGTTGGTGGCTACACCTTC
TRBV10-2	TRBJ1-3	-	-	CASSEVGAISGNTIYF	TGCGCCAGCAGTGAAGTAGGGGCAATCTCTGGAAACACCATATATTTT
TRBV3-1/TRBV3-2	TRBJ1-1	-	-	CASSSSVTANTEAFF	TGTGCCAGCAGCTCCAGCGTGACAGCGAACACTGAAGCTTTCTTT
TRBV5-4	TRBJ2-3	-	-	CASSSGQSTDTQYF	TGTGCCAGCAGCTCGGGACAAAGCACAGATACGCAGTATTTT
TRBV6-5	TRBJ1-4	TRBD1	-	CASSYSGTANEKLFF	TGTGCCAGCAGTTACTCGGGGACAGCTAATGAAAAACTGTTTTTT
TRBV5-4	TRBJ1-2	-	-	CASRAEDGYTF	TGTGCCAGCAGAGCCGAAGATGGCTACACCTTC
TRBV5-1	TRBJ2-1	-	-	CASSLQGAYNEQFF	TGCGCCAGCAGCTTACAGGGAGCCTACAATGAGCAGTTCTTC
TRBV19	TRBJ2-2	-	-	CASINPLGTYTGELFF	TGTGCCAGTATCAACCCTCTAGGCACCTACACCGGGGAGCTGTTTTTT
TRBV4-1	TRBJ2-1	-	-	CASSRGGTSYNEQFF	TGCGCCAGCAGCCGGGGAGGGACATCGTACAATGAGCAGTTCTTC
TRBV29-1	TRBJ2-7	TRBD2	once	CSVGTSGGGYEQYF	TGCAGCGTTGGGACTAGCGGGGGGGGCTACGAGCAGTACTTC
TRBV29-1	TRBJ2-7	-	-	CSVERAGSYEQYF	TGCAGCGTTGAGCGTGCGGGCTCCTACGAGCAGTACTTC
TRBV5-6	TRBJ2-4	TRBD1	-	CASSYQQGVRGRAKNIQYF	TGTGCCAGCAGCTACCAACAGGGGGTAAGGGGGCGAGCCAAAAACATTCAGTACTTC
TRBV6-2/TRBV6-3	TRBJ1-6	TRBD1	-	CASSYGTGGSPLHF	TGTGCCAGCAGTTATGGGACAGGGGGTTCACCCCTCCACTTT
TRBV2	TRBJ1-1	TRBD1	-	CAKQETGQVEFTEAFF	TGTGCCAAGCAAGAAACGGGACAGGTAGAGTTCACTGAAGCTTTCTTT
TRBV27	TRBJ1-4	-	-	CASRPDDNNEKLFF	TGTGCCAGCAGACCCGACGACAATAATGAAAAACTGTTTTTT
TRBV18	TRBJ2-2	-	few	CASVPGANTGELFF	TGTGCCAGCGTTCCCGGAGCGAACACCGGGGAGCTGTTTTTT
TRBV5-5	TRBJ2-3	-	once	CASSLEKGQIDKEYF	TGTGCCAGCAGCTTAGAAAAGGGGCAGATAGACAAGGAGTATTTT
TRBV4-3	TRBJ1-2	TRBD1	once	CASSQDWDRFYGYTF	TGCGCCAGCAGCCAAGATTGGGACAGGTTCTATGGCTACACCTTC
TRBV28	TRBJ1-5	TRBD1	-	CASNGQGAGNQPQHF	TGTGCCAGCAATGGGCAGGGGGCAGGTAATCAGCCCCAGCATTTT
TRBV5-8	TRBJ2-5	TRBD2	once	CASSFSGKAETQYF	TGTGCCAGCAGCTTTAGCGGGAAGGCGGAGACCCAGTACTTC
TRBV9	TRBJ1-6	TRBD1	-	CASSVGQGADSPLHF	TGTGCCAGCAGCGTAGGACAGGGGGCTGATTCACCCCTCCACTTT
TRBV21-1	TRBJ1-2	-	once	CASSKARQKIGRANYGYTF	TGTGCCAGCAGCAAAGCGCGACAGAAGATCGGCAGAGCGAACTATGGCTACACCTTC
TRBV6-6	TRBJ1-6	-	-	CASSLSGGVRNSPLHF	TGTGCCAGCAGTCTGTCGGGTGGAGTCCGTAATTCACCCCTCCACTTT
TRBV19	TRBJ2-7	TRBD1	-	CASSASQGVYEQYF	TGTGCCAGTAGTGCCTCACAGGGGGTCTACGAGCAGTACTTC
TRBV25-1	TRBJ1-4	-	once	CASSERYVATNEKLFF	TGTGCCAGCAGTGAGAGATACGTAGCAACTAATGAAAAACTGTTTTTT
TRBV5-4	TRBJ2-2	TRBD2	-	CASSFTSGTNTGELFF	TGTGCCAGCAGCTTCACTAGCGGGACGAACACCGGGGAGCTGTTTTTT
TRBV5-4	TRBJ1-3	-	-	CASFHFSGNTIYF	TGTGCCAGCTTTCACTTCTCTGGAAACACCATATATTTT
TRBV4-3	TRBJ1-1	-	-	CASSQDLRQAGAEAFF	TGCGCCAGCAGCCAAGATCTCCGTCAGGCAGGCGCTGAAGCTTTCTTT
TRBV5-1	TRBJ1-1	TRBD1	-	CASSGTGGTTEAFF	TGCGCCAGCAGCGGGACAGGGGGGACCACTGAAGCTTTCTTT
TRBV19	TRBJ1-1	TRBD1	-	CASHRGLNTEAFF	TGTGCCAGCCACAGGGGCTTGAACACTGAAGCTTTCTTT
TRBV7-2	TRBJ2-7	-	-	CASSLDTSLSYEQYF	TGTGCCAGCAGCTTAGATACTAGCCTCTCCTACGAGCAGTACTTC
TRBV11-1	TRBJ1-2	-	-	CASSLADGAYGYTF	TGTGCCAGCAGCTTAGCCGACGGAGCCTATGGCTACACCTTC
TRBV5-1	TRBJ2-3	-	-	CASSLGQASGTDTQYF	TGCGCCAGCAGCTTGGGACAGGCATCTGGCACAGATACGCAGTATTTT
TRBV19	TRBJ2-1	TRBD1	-	CASRNSGTGTYNEQFF	TGTGCCAGTAGAAATTCCGGGACAGGGACCTACAATGAGCAGTTCTTC
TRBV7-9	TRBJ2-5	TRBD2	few	CASSKLAGLETQYF	TGTGCCAGCAGTAAACTAGCGGGGTTAGAGACCCAGTACTTC
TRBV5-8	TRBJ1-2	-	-	CASSSDSHYGYTF	TGTGCCAGCAGCTCGGACAGCCACTATGGCTACACCTTC